The TCR beta chain described here comes from a study of Ad26.COV2.S vaccination and SARS-CoV-2 variants. Documented treatment: roughly 18 received Ad26.COV2.S at low or high dose, single or two shots; roughly 5 received placebo; per-sample allocation not given. It was on day 63 after the first vaccine or placebo injection that samples were taken. This CDR3 is built from 14 residues. Using immunoSEQ multiplex PCR, the repertoire was profiled, and TCRdb retains in-frame clones only, with some absent. The top ten hold over 1.3% of the sample, which has about 680,000 clones, more than 70% seen once. The source is a person between 18 and 65 years old who received the Ad26.COV2.S COVID-19 vaccine or a placebo. The sample here was peripheral blood, taken in a trial of Ad26.COV2.S vaccine versus placebo. The chain employs TRBV1 and TRBJ2-7; the tabulated D call, TRBD2, remains unverified against the DNA. TRBV1 is a pseudogene locus. The CDR3 reads CTSSHPHSGTEQYF. The CDR3 DNA reads TGCACCAGCAGCCACCCCCACAGCGGGACCGAGCAGTACTTC.